This passage covers 25 T cell receptor beta chains from one sample sequenced in a study of T-cell memory formation after mild COVID-19. TCRdb processed the 5' RACE reads anew with MiXCR; each CDR3 protein has one entry. The sample contains tens of thousands of distinct CDR3 sequences, approximately 30% of which appear only once. Source material: PBMCs or a T cell subset sorted from them (not recorded which). These receptors were taken from a man between 18 and 35 years old who had mild COVID-19 (a few samples of this study predate the infection). Cell type and time point are not known.

This clonotype appeared many times. The J gene is TRBJ1-5, the V gene TRBV5-8; no firm D call. The germline V gene has CDR1 SGHTS and CDR2 YDEGEE. This CDR3 is built from 16 residues. The V gene lost 0 bases and the J gene lost 4 bases, with 14 bases spanning the gap. In DNA, the CDR3 is TGTGCCAGCAGCTTGGGTACTGGGCTGTGGAATCAGCCCCAGCATTTT. It is translated as CASSLGTGLWNQPQHF.

This clonotype appeared a few times. This chain joins TRBV6-2 or TRBV6-3 and TRBJ2-5; 9 positions match TRBD1. The CDR3 runs 15 residues. CDR1 MNHEY and CDR2 SVGEGT come from the germline V gene. V was clipped by 5 bases and J by 2 bases; unmatched bases: 6. The CDR3 reads CASSQDRGPQETQYF. CDR3 coding DNA: TGTGCCAGCAGTCAGGACAGGGGACCACAAGAGACCCAGTACTTC.

The V call is TRBV19, the J call TRBJ1-1; D not resolved. V was cut by 5 bases and J by 6 bases, with 7 bases left in between. CDR3 length equals 11 residues. The germline gives CDR1 LNHDA, CDR2 SQIVND (reference sequence). CDR3 region: CASSYSAEAFF. The CDR3, as DNA: TGTGCCAGTAGTTATTCGGCTGAAGCTTTCTTT.

The V call is TRBV6-5, the J call TRBJ1-5; unclear D gene. The V gene's germline CDR1 is MNHEY and CDR2 SVGAGI. The ends were cut back, 2 bases at V and 2 bases at J, with 4 bases in the middle. The CDR3 has 13 amino acids. The CDR3 DNA reads as TGTGCCAGCAGTTACAGGGGCAATCAGCCCCAGCATTTT. Its protein product is CASSYRGNQPQHF.

The chain is built from TRBV11-2 and TRBJ2-3, with D possibly being TRBD1 (5 bases). The CDR3 is made up of 15 amino acids. Trimming stripped 2 bases from V and 1 base from J, with 10 bases between. CDR1 and CDR2 from the germline V gene are SGHAT and FQNNGV. CDR3 amino acids: CASSLTAGRTDTQYF. The CDR3 DNA follows: TGTGCCAGCAGCTTAACGGCAGGGCGCACAGATACGCAGTATTTT.

This clonotype occurred many times. V usage is TRBV7-2 and J usage is TRBJ1-1; weak D call: TRBD1 (6 bases). V was shortened by 2 bases and J by 11 bases, with 12 bases between the two germline ends. The germline CDR1 and CDR2 sequences are SGHTA and FQGNSA. CDR3 length: 12 amino acids. The CDR3, as DNA: TGTGCCAGCAGCTTAATCGGGGGCGACGCTTTCTTT. Protein: CASSLIGGDAFF.

V is TRBV4-2 and J is TRBJ2-3; TRBD2 agrees at 8 bases. The CDR3 contains 16 residues. The germline CDR1 and CDR2 sequences are LGHNA and YNFKEQ. The V segment lost 2 bases and the J segment 1 base; nucleotides outside the gene matches: 5. The CDR3, as DNA: TGTGCCAGCAGCCAATTAGGTAGCGGGGGCACAGATACGCAGTATTTT. Its protein is CASSQLGSGGTDTQYF.

The chain joins TRBV25-1 to TRBJ2-7, with D perhaps matching TRBD1 (6 bases). Trimming took off 0 bases at V and 0 bases at J, with 12 bases between the two ends. CDR1 and CDR2 from the germline V gene are MGHDK and SYGVNS. The CDR3 runs to 16 residues. The CDR3, as DNA: TGTGCCAGCAGTGAATATATGGGGGCCTCCTCCTACGAGCAGTACTTC. Protein product: CASSEYMGASSYEQYF.

The CDR3 DNA follows: TGCGCCAGCAGCTTGGCAGGGGGCCGGGGAACTGAAGCTTTCTTT. It translates to CASSLAGGRGTEAFF. The rearrangement joins TRBV5-1 to TRBJ1-1; 8 bases fit TRBD1. V trimming: 0 bases; J trimming: 5 bases; junction bases outside the gene matches: 6. The CDR3 is 15 residues long. Germline V CDR1 and CDR2: SGHRS, YFSETQ.

In its sample, this clonotype was seen once. The CDR3 region has the DNA TGTGCCAGCGGAACTCCTGGGGCTTTCTTT. This codes for CASGTPGAFF. The chain carries TRBV12-3 or TRBV12-4 and TRBJ1-1; no definite D call. The V end lost 8 bases, the J end lost 11 bases, and 12 bases lay between the germline ends. CDR3 length: 10 residues.

This clonotype was picked up one time. The chain recombines TRBV7-9 with TRBJ1-4; D is uncertain. CDR3 size: 12 residues. Trimming shortened V by 2 bases and J by 5 bases, and 3 bases separated the two germline ends. Germline CDR1 and CDR2: SEHNR and FQNEAQ (reference sequence). CDR3 sequence (DNA): TGTGCCAGCAGCTTACAGAATGAAAAACTGTTTTTT. The encoded protein is CASSLQNEKLFF.

This clonotype showed up just a few times. The gene calls are TRBV2 and TRBJ2-1; no clear D. Trimming removed 7 bases at V and 8 bases at J, with 12 bases between. The CDR3 runs to 12 residues. Germline values: CDR1 SNHLY, CDR2 FYNNEI. CDR3 residues: CASIDQMDEQFF. The DNA of the CDR3 is TGTGCCAGCATCGACCAGATGGATGAGCAGTTCTTC.

This clonotype was seen a handful of times. The chain combines TRBV6-5 with TRBJ1-6; the D is unclear. The CDR3 spans 16 residues. CDR1 is MNHEY, CDR2 SVGAGI, per germline. Trimming pared 2 bases from V and 9 bases from J, leaving 17 bases between. The CDR3 bases are TGTGCCAGCAGTTACAGGGAGGCTTGGGCCGGTTCACCCCTCCACTTT. It codes for CASSYREAWAGSPLHF.

J is TRBJ2-5 and V is TRBV7-9; 7 bases align to TRBD1. The CDR3 has 15 amino acids. Germline-derived CDR1 and CDR2 are SEHNR and FQNEAQ (reference sequence). The trim removed 4 bases at V and 1 base at J, leaving 6 bases unmatched. The CDR3 is CASSYRQGPQETQYF. The DNA of the CDR3 is TGTGCCAGCAGCTACCGACAGGGACCCCAAGAGACCCAGTACTTC.

This clonotype was observed a few times. The chain uses TRBV27 and TRBJ2-3; TRBD1 aligns across 9 bases. The CDR3 has 15 amino acids. Germline lookup yields CDR1 MNHEY and CDR2 SMNVEV (reference sequence). V shed 3 bases and J 7 bases; nucleotides not matched to a gene: 8. CDR3 protein: CASSFYRGPKYTQYF. The CDR3 DNA sequence: TGTGCCAGCAGTTTCTACAGGGGGCCAAAGTATACGCAGTATTTT.

This clonotype appeared a few times. The chain joins TRBV14 to TRBJ2-7, with D perhaps being TRBD1 or TRBD2 (6 bases each). Per the germline V gene, CDR1 is SGHDN and CDR2 is FVKESK. V lost 1 base, J lost 5 bases, and 18 bases lay in between. This CDR3 has 16 amino acids. In nucleotides, the CDR3 is TGTGCCAGCAGCCAAGCTGGAGGGACATTTTCCGACGAGCAGTACTTC. Its protein is CASSQAGGTFSDEQYF.

In its sample, this clonotype was seen a few times. The chain combines TRBV9 with TRBJ2-3, with D tentatively TRBD2 (6 bases). In germline, CDR1 is SGDLS, CDR2 YYNGEE. The V end was cut by 0 bases, the J end by 4 bases, with 12 bases between. CDR3 size: 15 residues. This CDR3 reads CASSVGASESDTQYF. CDR3 sequence (DNA): TGTGCCAGCAGCGTAGGGGCTAGCGAGTCAGATACGCAGTATTTT. Based on the CDR3 plus reference TRBV9 and TRBJ2-3, the full variable domain is DSGVTQTPKHLITATGQRVTLRCSPRSGDLSVYWYQQSLDQGLQFLIQYYNGEERAKGNILERFSAQQFPDLHSELNLSSLELGDSALYFCASSVGASESDTQYFGPGTRLTVL.

The chain joins TRBV19 to TRBJ2-5; 11 bases are shared with TRBD2. V shed 4 bases and J 9 bases; nucleotides not matched to a gene: 10. The CDR3 loop spans 15 amino acids. Germline assignment: CDR1 LNHDA and CDR2 SQIVND (reference sequence). CDR3 nucleotide sequence: TGTGCCAGTAGTAAGACTAGCGGGGCCCCAGTGGCCCAGTACTTC. Translation: CASSKTSGAPVAQYF.

Concerning this clonotype itself: The junction does not match germline at one end; this may be a read error. This chain joins TRBV29-1 and TRBJ2-2; 7 bases fit TRBD1. CDR1 is SQVTM and CDR2 is ANQGSEA in the germline V gene. The CDR3 is 15 amino acids. CDR3 nucleotides: TGCAGCGCTGAAGGGGACAGACCGAACACCGGGGAGCTGTTTTTT. Translating gives CSAEGDRPNTGELFF.

The chain combines TRBV7-9 with TRBJ2-1; D gene ambiguous. The CDR3 sequence is 12 residues long. In germline, CDR1 is SEHNR, CDR2 FQNEAQ (reference sequence). Trimming removed 2 bases at V and 1 base at J, with 0 bases between. The CDR3 bases are TGTGCCAGCAGCTTATCCTACAATGAGCAGTTCTTC. Translation: CASSLSYNEQFF.

This clonotype turned up a few times. The V and J genes are TRBV6-5 and TRBJ2-1; 8 bases map to TRBD2. From germline, CDR1 is MNHEY and CDR2 SVGAGI. With 0 bases clipped from V and 0 bases from J, the junction kept 4 bases outside the gene matches. The CDR3 is made up of 17 amino acids. CDR3 nucleotides: TGTGCCAGCAGTTACTCGGCGGGGGGCAACTCCTACAATGAGCAGTTCTTC. The encoded protein is CASSYSAGGNSYNEQFF.

This clonotype was seen only once. The chain has TRBV20-1 and TRBJ1-1; no clear D. This CDR3 contains 15 residues. The ends were cut back, 0 bases at V and 1 base at J, with 12 bases in the middle. CDR1 and CDR2 (germline): DFQATT, SNEGSKA (reference sequence). The CDR3 loop reads CSARDWSAGNTEAFF. The CDR3, as DNA: TGCAGTGCTAGAGATTGGTCCGCAGGGAACACTGAAGCTTTCTTT.

This chain uses TRBV28 with TRBJ2-7, with 7 bases lining up with TRBD1. Per germline, CDR1 MDHEN and CDR2 SYDVKM. CDR3 length: 13 amino acids. J lost 2 bases, V lost 8 bases, and 6 bases had no gene match. The CDR3 DNA reads as TGTGCCAGCCGTCAGGGGGAGACCTACGAGCAGTACGTC. It translates to CASRQGETYEQYV.

V usage is TRBV12-3 or TRBV12-4 and J usage is TRBJ2-3; D gene uncertain. Trimming cost V 4 bases and J 14 bases, with 4 bases left between them. This CDR3 is built from 8 residues. The CDR3 nucleotides are TGTGCCAGCAGTTCTTGGTATTTT. Its protein product is CASSSWYF.

The chain couples TRBV4-1 to TRBJ1-5; D is unresolved. CDR1 and CDR2 (germline): MGHRA, YSYEKL. The V end was cut by 1 base, the J end by 4 bases, with 8 bases between. CDR3 size: 14 residues. The CDR3 bases are TGCGCCAGCAGCCAAGTTAGCACGAATCAGCCCCAGCATTTT. It is translated as CASSQVSTNQPQHF.